This T cell receptor (beta chain) derives from a study of T cell responses to AZD1222 COVID-19 vaccine. Study-wide findings and caveats: Across spike, vaccine-associated CD4 TCRs were found, dominant at 160-218 and 743-854.

Using immunoSEQ multiplex PCR, the repertoire was profiled, and TCRdb retains in-frame clones only, with some absent. The table has 200,000 to 250,000 clones, just over 90% seen once. The CDR3 consists of 12 residues. CDR1 SGHNT and CDR2 YYREEE come from the germline V gene (reference sequence). The V gene lost 1 base and the J gene lost 4 bases, with 5 bases spanning the gap. In the case of this clone: What it binds is not known.

Sequenced here: peripheral blood, sampled on day 0 of MenACWY control vaccination. The genes are TRBV5-4 and TRBJ1-2; no clear D gene. This receptor was obtained from an adult in good health. The CDR3 nucleotides are TGTGCCAGCAGCTTGAGGAGCTATGGCTACACCTTC. Its protein is CASSLRSYGYTF.